These T cell receptor beta chains were read from a single sample in a study of T-cell memory formation after mild COVID-19. TCRdb analysed the 5' RACE reads with MiXCR anew, one entry per CDR3 protein. The sample has about 560,000 distinct CDR3 sequences; less than 25% are singletons. The sequenced sample consisted of PBMCs or a T cell subset sorted from them (not recorded which). These receptors all stem from an adult woman who had mild COVID-19 (a few samples of this study predate the infection). Cell type and time point are not known. CDR3s leave out the opening cysteine and the closing phenylalanine or tryptophan. Size is stated for part of the rows, as once, few or many counts, or as a class when the clone is expanded.

v_gene	abundance	CDR3aa
TRBV20-1	few	SARSQGARLNTEAF
TRBV4-1	NA	ASSHPGGTGTDYSYNEQF
TRBV6-5	NA	ASSLTSGDSYNEQF
TRBV5-6	few	ASSLATRHTKRQPQH
TRBV18	few	ASSPSTHEQY
TRBV6-6	NA	ASKEGSNQPQH
TRBV7-2	NA	ASSLGRTSGIQETQY
TRBV12-3/TRBV12-4	NA	ASSLDGWDTEAF
TRBV2	NA	ASSGVRGSNEQF
TRBV7-6	NA	ASSAQGTGGYT
TRBV7-2	few	ASSLGSKETQY
TRBV5-8	few	ASSSGQGAVADTQY
TRBV7-9	few	ASRTGGTSGITDTQY
TRBV14	NA	ASSSQGMNTEAF
TRBV14	NA	ASSQVGRGNEQY
TRBV12-3/TRBV12-4	few	ASSLVLTSGKTDTQY
TRBV29-1	NA	SVRDQYEQY
TRBV7-6	few	ASSSGLAGLSSYNEQF
TRBV27	few	ASSLRGYTEAF
TRBV6-1	NA	ASRNRGTDTQY
TRBV5-1	NA	ASSPEGTGPEAF
TRBV5-5	few	ASSLSASGGYYNEQF
TRBV12-3/TRBV12-4	NA	ASSPDGDSHSFEQY
TRBV5-6	many	ASSFFSTDTQY
TRBV7-8	few	ASSLDRLYEAF
TRBV27	few	ASSGRGGPNEKLF
TRBV6-5	once	ASSYSGRVNYGYT
TRBV9	NA	ASSPGGGNLHEQY
TRBV3-1	NA	ASSQGLADPYEQY
TRBV6-5	NA	ASSHRGGGRDEQF
TRBV7-2	NA	ASSFPRGAGLKGNEQF
TRBV5-5	once	ASRPGQGMGETQY
TRBV5-1	once	ASSYTGTGSSGNTIY
TRBV18	NA	ASSPSGTGFGEQF
TRBV3-1	many	ASSQDRSGRPGGDTQY
TRBV19	few	ASTPGQGMENEQF
TRBV5-1	few	ASSLIGPDNSPLH
TRBV30	NA	AWGYRTSAYNEQF
TRBV7-3	NA	ASSLGGLAPNEQF
TRBV29-1	few	SVAGTPSGELF
TRBV9	once	ASSVEAGGVYEQY
TRBV24-1	NA	ATSDLQGTGTDTQY
TRBV20-1	NA	SARAGGEYEQY
TRBV7-9	NA	ASSPERSYAYEQY
TRBV29-1	NA	SSWGWEVGHNEQF
TRBV5-6	many	ASSLTGANTEAF
TRBV30	NA	AWKRLADEQF
TRBV29-1	NA	SVGRTGAGNTEAF
TRBV20-1	NA	SARTRGSYGYT
TRBV6-1	NA	ASTGAATEAF
TRBV6-2/TRBV6-3	many	ASSYGGRYEQY
TRBV2	NA	ASSEALLDTLRWGR
TRBV13	NA	ASSLRAGGEGNEQF